Given below is one T cell receptor (beta chain) in context. The sample comes from a study of blood T cell repertoires in COVID-19. Across the study: Samples taken during acute and convalescent COVID-19 were collected in the United States, Italy and Spain. PBMCs, B-cell-depleted T cells, or T cells were the source of the cDNA or gDNA that made up the material.

Study processing details: It was from reference gene primer amplification that nucleated cell counts were estimated. Produced via immunoSEQ multiplex PCR; TCRdb's table is partial and in-frame only. D and trimming were read from the DNA, whereas the V and J calls and clone size are those reported in that table. The sample has more than 150,000 clones, 75% to 90% seen once. Trimming pared 3 bases from V and 1 base from J, leaving 7 bases between. CDR3 length: 12 amino acids. Germline loops: CDR1 GTSNPN, CDR2 SVGIG (reference sequence). The sample consisted of peripheral blood. The receptor was derived from a woman between 35 and 50 years old with acute or convalescent COVID-19. The rearrangement joins TRBV30 to TRBJ2-7; unclear D gene. The CDR3 is CAWRQYSYEQYF. The CDR3 nucleotides read TGTGCCTGGAGACAGTATTCCTACGAGCAGTACTTC.